This is a list of T cell receptor beta chains from one sample in a study of shared clonotypes between healthy human individuals. The repertoire was sequenced with immunoSEQ multiplex PCR; TCRdb's copy has only in-frame clones and lacks some. The sample has roughly 640,000 clones, approximately 74% seen once; the top ten hold around 1.6%. Source material: memory CD4+ T cells sorted from blood. Receptors were obtained from a woman between 25 and 40 years old in good health. Both conserved end residues are part of each CDR3. D genes are given only for firm matches. Size is stated for part of the rows, as once, few or many counts, or as a class when the clone is expanded.

V gene: TRBV5-1; J gene: TRBJ2-2; clone size: -; D gene: TRBD1; CDR3 DNA: TGCGCCAGCAACATAGGGACAGACACCGGGGAGCTGTTTTTT; CDR3 protein: CASNIGTDTGELFF
V gene: TRBV27; J gene: TRBJ2-7; clone size: -; D gene: TRBD2; CDR3 DNA: TGTGCCAGCAGTTCTAGCGGGAGACGCGAGCAGTACTTC; CDR3 protein: CASSSSGRREQYF
V gene: TRBV29-1; J gene: TRBJ2-5; clone size: -; D gene: TRBD2; CDR3 DNA: TGCAGCGCGGGAGGCACCCCCGGGGTTTTGGAGACCCAGTACTTC; CDR3 protein: CSAGGTPGVLETQYF
V gene: TRBV5-1; J gene: TRBJ2-7; clone size: -; D gene: -; CDR3 DNA: TGCGCCAGCAGCTTGGGGCAGGAGCAGTACTTC; CDR3 protein: CASSLGQEQYF
V gene: TRBV7-2; J gene: TRBJ2-1; clone size: once; D gene: TRBD2; CDR3 DNA: TGTGCCAGCAGCTTCCTAGCGGGAGAATTCAATGAGCAGTTCTTC; CDR3 protein: CASSFLAGEFNEQFF
V gene: TRBV7-9; J gene: TRBJ2-7; clone size: -; D gene: TRBD1; CDR3 DNA: TGTGCCAGCGGACAGGGGTCAGGTGACTACGAGCAGTACTTC; CDR3 protein: CASGQGSGDYEQYF
V gene: TRBV25-1; J gene: TRBJ2-3; clone size: once; D gene: TRBD1; CDR3 DNA: TGTGCCAGCAGTGAACCCTCCGGGACAGGGGGGCCAGATACGCAGTATTTT; CDR3 protein: CASSEPSGTGGPDTQYF
V gene: TRBV7-9; J gene: TRBJ1-1; clone size: few; D gene: TRBD1; CDR3 DNA: TGTGCCAGCAGCCCCGTCCCGGGACAGGGAATAGACACTGAAGCTTTCTTT; CDR3 protein: CASSPVPGQGIDTEAFF
V gene: TRBV7-2; J gene: TRBJ1-2; clone size: few; D gene: -; CDR3 DNA: TGTGCCAGCAGCCTAGCAGCAAAGGGTGGCTACACCTTC; CDR3 protein: CASSLAAKGGYTF
V gene: TRBV4-2; J gene: TRBJ1-5; clone size: -; D gene: -; CDR3 DNA: TGTGCCAGCAGCCACACAGGTAGCAATCAGCCCCAGCATTTT; CDR3 protein: CASSHTGSNQPQHF
V gene: TRBV4-1; J gene: TRBJ1-1; clone size: -; D gene: TRBD1; CDR3 DNA: TGCGCCAGCAGCCCGGGACAGGGTAAAGGAGGGAACACTGAAGCTTTCTTT; CDR3 protein: CASSPGQGKGGNTEAFF
V gene: TRBV19; J gene: TRBJ2-1; clone size: -; D gene: TRBD2; CDR3 DNA: TGTGCCAGTAGTATGGCGGGGGTCGGGAGGAAGGCTGAGCAGTTCTTC; CDR3 protein: CASSMAGVGRKAEQFF
V gene: TRBV27; J gene: TRBJ1-2; clone size: -; D gene: -; CDR3 DNA: TGTGCCAGCAGTAGGGAGGGGAGAGGGGTCTATGGCTACACCTTC; CDR3 protein: CASSREGRGVYGYTF
V gene: TRBV28; J gene: TRBJ1-1; clone size: -; D gene: -; CDR3 DNA: TGTGCCAGCAGCTCCCCCTACACCGGGACCACTGAAGCTTTCTTT; CDR3 protein: CASSSPYTGTTEAFF
V gene: TRBV27; J gene: TRBJ1-1; clone size: -; D gene: -; CDR3 DNA: TGTGCCAGCAGTTTAATCAGGGCACAGGGCTCTGAAGCTTTCTTT; CDR3 protein: CASSLIRAQGSEAFF
V gene: TRBV29-1; J gene: TRBJ1-1; clone size: few; D gene: -; CDR3 DNA: TGCAGCGTTGAAGGAGGGGCTAGTGAGGACACTGAAGCTTTCTTT; CDR3 protein: CSVEGGASEDTEAFF
V gene: TRBV9; J gene: TRBJ1-6; clone size: -; D gene: TRBD1; CDR3 DNA: TGTGCCAGCAGCACGGGACAGGGAGCCTATAATTCACCCCTCCACTTT; CDR3 protein: CASSTGQGAYNSPLHF
V gene: TRBV5-1; J gene: TRBJ2-7; clone size: -; D gene: -; CDR3 DNA: TGCGCCAGCAAGTTACGTACGGGAGCCCACGAGCAGTACTTC; CDR3 protein: CASKLRTGAHEQYF
V gene: TRBV19; J gene: TRBJ1-1; clone size: -; D gene: -; CDR3 DNA: TGTGCCAGTTATGTACGGACCCGGAGGGGAGACACTGAAGCTTTCTTT; CDR3 protein: CASYVRTRRGDTEAFF
V gene: TRBV4-1; J gene: TRBJ2-7; clone size: -; D gene: -; CDR3 DNA: TGCGCCAGCAGCCAAGCGCAGGGAGAGCAGTACTTC; CDR3 protein: CASSQAQGEQYF
V gene: TRBV20-1; J gene: TRBJ2-1; clone size: -; D gene: -; CDR3 DNA: TGCAGTGCTACCGCGAATGAGCAGTTCTTC; CDR3 protein: CSATANEQFF
V gene: TRBV6-1; J gene: TRBJ1-1; clone size: -; D gene: -; CDR3 DNA: TGTGCCAGCAGAACCCATAGGGACACTGAAGCTTTCTTT; CDR3 protein: CASRTHRDTEAFF
V gene: TRBV5-1; J gene: TRBJ2-2; clone size: once; D gene: -; CDR3 DNA: TGCGCCAGCAGCTTACCAGCCGCGAACACCGGGGAGCTGTTTTTT; CDR3 protein: CASSLPAANTGELFF
V gene: TRBV10-3; J gene: TRBJ1-1; clone size: -; D gene: -; CDR3 DNA: TGTGCCATCAGCCGGGCTCCGTTAAGCGGGACTGAAGCTTTCTTT; CDR3 protein: CAISRAPLSGTEAFF
V gene: TRBV6-4; J gene: TRBJ2-3; clone size: few; D gene: TRBD1; CDR3 DNA: TGTGCCAGCAGTACAGGGGAGACAGATACGCAGTATTTT; CDR3 protein: CASSTGETDTQYF
V gene: TRBV7-3; J gene: TRBJ2-1; clone size: -; D gene: -; CDR3 DNA: TGTGCCAGCAGCTTGTGGGCTAGCGAAAACAATGAGCAGTTCTTC; CDR3 protein: CASSLWASENNEQFF
V gene: TRBV2; J gene: TRBJ2-7; clone size: -; D gene: TRBD1; CDR3 DNA: TGTGCCAGCAATGGACAGGGGCACTCCTACGAGCAGTACTTC; CDR3 protein: CASNGQGHSYEQYF
V gene: TRBV18; J gene: TRBJ2-7; clone size: -; D gene: TRBD1; CDR3 DNA: TGTGCCAGCTCACCACGACAGGGGGGAGCCTACGAGCAGTACTTC; CDR3 protein: CASSPRQGGAYEQYF
V gene: TRBV28; J gene: TRBJ2-2; clone size: -; D gene: TRBD2; CDR3 DNA: TGTGCCAGCAGTCGGGGTAGCGGGAGGAACACCGGGGAGCTGTTTTTT; CDR3 protein: CASSRGSGRNTGELFF
V gene: TRBV6-1; J gene: TRBJ1-2; clone size: -; D gene: -; CDR3 DNA: TGTGCCAGCAGTGAAGCGAAGGGAACAGCCGACTATGGCTACACCTTC; CDR3 protein: CASSEAKGTADYGYTF
V gene: TRBV28; J gene: TRBJ1-5; clone size: -; D gene: -; CDR3 DNA: TGTGCCAGCAGTTTCCCGGGGATTAGCAATCAGCCCCAGCATTTT; CDR3 protein: CASSFPGISNQPQHF
V gene: TRBV27; J gene: TRBJ2-2; clone size: -; D gene: TRBD1; CDR3 DNA: TGTGCCAGCAGTTCGGGACAGGGGGTTATCCCCGGGGAGCTGTTTTTT; CDR3 protein: CASSSGQGVIPGELFF
V gene: TRBV4-1; J gene: TRBJ1-1; clone size: -; D gene: -; CDR3 DNA: TGCGCCAGCAGCCAAGTGTACACTGAAGCTTTCTTT; CDR3 protein: CASSQVYTEAFF
V gene: TRBV5-1; J gene: TRBJ2-7; clone size: -; D gene: -; CDR3 DNA: TGCGCCAGCAGCTTGGGGATGGGTGACGAGCAGTACTTC; CDR3 protein: CASSLGMGDEQYF
V gene: TRBV6-5; J gene: TRBJ1-1; clone size: -; D gene: TRBD1; CDR3 DNA: TGTGCCAGCAGTTACGGGACAGGGGTATTGAACACTGAAGCTTTCTTT; CDR3 protein: CASSYGTGVLNTEAFF
V gene: TRBV14; J gene: TRBJ1-2; clone size: -; D gene: -; CDR3 DNA: TGTGCCAGCAGCCAATACGGGGGAAACTATGGCTACACCTTC; CDR3 protein: CASSQYGGNYGYTF
V gene: TRBV25-1; J gene: TRBJ1-2; clone size: -; D gene: TRBD1; CDR3 DNA: TGTGCCAGCAGTGAGCCCGGGACAGTAGCTAACTATGGCTACACCTTC; CDR3 protein: CASSEPGTVANYGYTF
V gene: TRBV19; J gene: TRBJ1-2; clone size: -; D gene: -; CDR3 DNA: TGTGCCAGTAGGCCGCAGGGAACGTCAATTAACTATGGCTACACCTTC; CDR3 protein: CASRPQGTSINYGYTF
V gene: TRBV28; J gene: TRBJ1-1; clone size: -; D gene: -; CDR3 DNA: TGTGCCAGCAGTTTTCGGGTTAGCACTGAAGCTTTCTTT; CDR3 protein: CASSFRVSTEAFF
V gene: TRBV13; J gene: TRBJ2-4; clone size: -; D gene: -; CDR3 DNA: TGTGCCAGCAGCTGGGGAACTAACAAAAACATTCAGTACTTC; CDR3 protein: CASSWGTNKNIQYF
V gene: TRBV5-5; J gene: TRBJ1-2; clone size: few; D gene: TRBD1; CDR3 DNA: TGTGCCAGCAGCTTGTACAACAGGGGGCTGGATGGCTACACCTTC; CDR3 protein: CASSLYNRGLDGYTF
V gene: TRBV6-6; J gene: TRBJ2-1; clone size: -; D gene: -; CDR3 DNA: TGTGCCAGCAGCGGGAGCACGAATGAGCAGTTCTTC; CDR3 protein: CASSGSTNEQFF
V gene: TRBV5-1; J gene: TRBJ2-7; clone size: -; D gene: TRBD1; CDR3 DNA: TGCGCCAGCAGTTCCGGGACAGCCTCCTACGAGCAGTACTTC; CDR3 protein: CASSSGTASYEQYF
V gene: TRBV5-1; J gene: TRBJ2-1; clone size: -; D gene: TRBD2; CDR3 DNA: TGCGCCAGCAGCTTAGCGGGACACAATGAGCAGTTCTTC; CDR3 protein: CASSLAGHNEQFF
V gene: TRBV18; J gene: TRBJ1-2; clone size: -; D gene: -; CDR3 DNA: TGTGCCAGCTCACCACCGTCCAGCCCCAACTATGGCTACACCTTC; CDR3 protein: CASSPPSSPNYGYTF
V gene: TRBV28; J gene: TRBJ2-1; clone size: -; D gene: -; CDR3 DNA: TGTGCCAGCAGTTTCCGCCAGGCGGGTAATGAGCAGTTCTTC; CDR3 protein: CASSFRQAGNEQFF
V gene: TRBV5-4; J gene: TRBJ1-2; clone size: -; D gene: -; CDR3 DNA: TGTGCCAGCAGCTTGGCCAACCAAGCTAACTATGGCTACACCTTC; CDR3 protein: CASSLANQANYGYTF
V gene: TRBV19; J gene: TRBJ2-2; clone size: once; D gene: TRBD2; CDR3 DNA: TGTGCCAGTAGCGTTAGGGGAGGGAGAAGCACCGGGGAGCTGTTTTTT; CDR3 protein: CASSVRGGRSTGELFF
V gene: TRBV13; J gene: TRBJ2-5; clone size: -; D gene: TRBD1; CDR3 DNA: TGTGCCAGCAGCTCCGAACGGACAGGGGCAGGAGGGACCCAGTACTTC; CDR3 protein: CASSSERTGAGGTQYF
V gene: TRBV6-1; J gene: TRBJ2-7; clone size: -; D gene: -; CDR3 DNA: TGTGCCAGCAGTGAACAGTCCGTGGAGCAGTACTTC; CDR3 protein: CASSEQSVEQYF
V gene: TRBV25-1; J gene: TRBJ2-3; clone size: -; D gene: TRBD2; CDR3 DNA: TGTGCCAGCAGCCCCAAGGGAGGGGTCCCGAATACGCAGTATTTT; CDR3 protein: CASSPKGGVPNTQYF
V gene: TRBV6-1; J gene: TRBJ1-1; clone size: -; D gene: TRBD1; CDR3 DNA: TGTGCCAGCAGTGCCTTGCAGGGGGCGGTGTCTGAAGCTTTCTTT; CDR3 protein: CASSALQGAVSEAFF
V gene: TRBV6-6; J gene: TRBJ1-5; clone size: -; D gene: -; CDR3 DNA: TGTGCCAGCAGTTATAATAGGGAAAGCAATCAGCCCCAGCATTTT; CDR3 protein: CASSYNRESNQPQHF
V gene: TRBV6-5; J gene: TRBJ2-3; clone size: -; D gene: TRBD2; CDR3 DNA: TGTGCCAGCAGTTCCGGGACTAGCGACACAGATACGCAGTATTTT; CDR3 protein: CASSSGTSDTDTQYF
V gene: TRBV27; J gene: TRBJ2-3; clone size: -; D gene: -; CDR3 DNA: TGTGCCAGCAGTCCCAGCGGCCTCACAGATACGCAGTATTTT; CDR3 protein: CASSPSGLTDTQYF
V gene: TRBV28; J gene: TRBJ2-3; clone size: few; D gene: TRBD2; CDR3 DNA: TGTGCCAGCAAGAGGACTAGCGGGAGAGGAGATACGCAGTATTTT; CDR3 protein: CASKRTSGRGDTQYF